The clone carrying this T cell receptor beta chain was observed a few times. Its antigen remains unknown. A single record per CDR3 protein comes from TCRdb applying MiXCR to the 5' RACE reads. Of more than 250,000 distinct CDR3 sequences listed, about 20% are singletons. Germline loops: CDR1 LGHDT, CDR2 YNNKEL (reference sequence). Trimming took 3 bases from V and 5 from J; bases not matched to a gene: 6. There are 14 residues in the CDR3. This specimen belongs to a study of T-cell memory formation after mild COVID-19. Overall study findings and caveats: The study detected some responding clones in pre-infection memory, suggesting cross-reactive memory joined.

Input material: PBMCs or a T cell subset sorted from them (not recorded which). The chain joins TRBV3-1 to TRBJ1-1; TRBD1 agrees at 7 bases. The source of this sequence is a man aged 18 to 29 who had mild COVID-19 (a few samples of this study predate the infection). Cell type and time point are not known. The CDR3 DNA reads TGTGCCAGCAGCCAGAATGCAGGGGGGACTGAAGCTTTCTTT. This encodes CASSQNAGGTEAFF.